The rows below give T cell receptor beta chains drawn from one sample of a study of T cell changes during pregnancy in multiple sclerosis. The assay was immunoSEQ multiplex PCR, and TCRdb's table has in-frame clones only and misses some. The sample has 29,000 or so clones, approximately 92% seen once. Sequences were derived from CD4+ T cells from peripheral blood mononuclear cells, sampled in the first trimester of pregnancy. The receptors here all came from a female donor with multiple sclerosis, enrolled in a pregnancy study. The CDR3 runs from the conserved cysteine through the conserved F or W. The order of the fields is V gene, J gene, CDR3 length, CDR3 protein.

V gene: TRBV6-1; J gene: TRBJ2-1; CDR3 length: 16; CDR3 protein: CASSEFRGGTYNEQFF
V gene: TRBV2; J gene: TRBJ1-6; CDR3 length: 14; CDR3 protein: CASSEGRVGSPLHF
V gene: TRBV7-3; J gene: TRBJ2-5; CDR3 length: 15; CDR3 protein: CASSFNRGAGETQYF
V gene: TRBV5-1; J gene: TRBJ1-2; CDR3 length: 15; CDR3 protein: CASSFGDRVPYGYTF
V gene: TRBV2; J gene: TRBJ2-5; CDR3 length: 17; CDR3 protein: CATLGRVRTGKQETQYF
V gene: TRBV7-2; J gene: TRBJ1-2; CDR3 length: 16; CDR3 protein: CASSFGRVGANYGYTF
V gene: TRBV7-8; J gene: TRBJ1-1; CDR3 length: 14; CDR3 protein: CASSKTGVETEAFF
V gene: TRBV25-1; J gene: TRBJ2-2; CDR3 length: 16; CDR3 protein: CASSAQRTGNTGELFF
V gene: TRBV6-1; J gene: TRBJ1-3; CDR3 length: 17; CDR3 protein: CASSERQDSYSGNTIYF
V gene: TRBV7-8; J gene: TRBJ1-5; CDR3 length: 16; CDR3 protein: CASSYLGGRGLQPQHF
V gene: TRBV10-3; J gene: TRBJ2-2; CDR3 length: 16; CDR3 protein: CAIGIRGVFNTGELFF
V gene: TRBV27; J gene: TRBJ2-2; CDR3 length: 18; CDR3 protein: CASSLSALAGTSTGELFF
V gene: TRBV10-1; J gene: TRBJ2-7; CDR3 length: 14; CDR3 protein: CASTQRNRSYEQYF
V gene: TRBV28; J gene: TRBJ2-5; CDR3 length: 14; CDR3 protein: CASRGAGAQETQYF
V gene: TRBV7-9; J gene: TRBJ1-2; CDR3 length: 13; CDR3 protein: CASSWTGGDGYTF
V gene: TRBV7-2; J gene: TRBJ1-2; CDR3 length: 13; CDR3 protein: CASSLGQNYGYTF
V gene: TRBV5-4; J gene: TRBJ2-7; CDR3 length: 14; CDR3 protein: CASSLDGGIYEQYF
V gene: TRBV6-1; J gene: TRBJ2-2; CDR3 length: 13; CDR3 protein: CASRRVNTGELFF
V gene: TRBV5-1; J gene: TRBJ1-1; CDR3 length: 14; CDR3 protein: CASSLQGTNTEAFF
V gene: TRBV18; J gene: TRBJ1-1; CDR3 length: 13; CDR3 protein: CASSRQGNTEAFF
V gene: TRBV5-1; J gene: TRBJ1-5; CDR3 length: 17; CDR3 protein: CASSLDPRGHGNQPQHF
V gene: TRBV4-3; J gene: TRBJ1-2; CDR3 length: 14; CDR3 protein: CASSHGQKFYGYTF
V gene: TRBV5-4; J gene: TRBJ2-5; CDR3 length: 15; CDR3 protein: CASSSGRTGKETQYF
V gene: TRBV5-5; J gene: TRBJ1-1; CDR3 length: 13; CDR3 protein: CASSYTGDTEAFF
V gene: TRBV18; J gene: TRBJ2-7; CDR3 length: 18; CDR3 protein: CASSPPGLQQTPSYEQYF
V gene: TRBV5-4; J gene: TRBJ2-1; CDR3 length: 15; CDR3 protein: CASSPGLAGGYEQFF
V gene: TRBV7-9; J gene: TRBJ1-2; CDR3 length: 13; CDR3 protein: CASSLQGRDGYTF
V gene: TRBV5-1; J gene: TRBJ2-1; CDR3 length: 14; CDR3 protein: CASSTWGPHNEQFF
V gene: TRBV2; J gene: TRBJ1-1; CDR3 length: 16; CDR3 protein: CASSDMGRGEGTEAFF
V gene: TRBV2; J gene: TRBJ1-3; CDR3 length: 14; CDR3 protein: CASSEASGENTIYF
V gene: TRBV2; J gene: TRBJ1-1; CDR3 length: 12; CDR3 protein: CASSEAGRKAFF
V gene: TRBV19; J gene: TRBJ1-5; CDR3 length: 14; CDR3 protein: CASNPDRSNQPQHF
V gene: TRBV2; J gene: TRBJ2-5; CDR3 length: 13; CDR3 protein: CASSGTGAETQYF
V gene: TRBV18; J gene: TRBJ1-4; CDR3 length: 12; CDR3 protein: CASSPAGEKLFF
V gene: TRBV29-1; J gene: TRBJ2-7; CDR3 length: 14; CDR3 protein: CSVDLGQGFYEQYF
V gene: TRBV2; J gene: TRBJ1-4; CDR3 length: 13; CDR3 protein: CASSGLGLEKLFF
V gene: TRBV30; J gene: TRBJ1-1; CDR3 length: 12; CDR3 protein: CARDREDTEAFF
V gene: TRBV19; J gene: TRBJ1-2; CDR3 length: 14; CDR3 protein: CASSPGAGVYGYTF
V gene: TRBV6-1; J gene: TRBJ2-7; CDR3 length: 15; CDR3 protein: CASSEALAGTYEQYF
V gene: TRBV5-4; J gene: TRBJ2-5; CDR3 length: 12; CDR3 protein: CASGTEQETQYF
V gene: TRBV7-6; J gene: TRBJ2-3; CDR3 length: 13; CDR3 protein: CASSFYSTDTQYF
V gene: TRBV6-5; J gene: TRBJ2-3; CDR3 length: 15; CDR3 protein: CASSRQGAHTDTQYF
V gene: TRBV5-4; J gene: TRBJ1-6; CDR3 length: 14; CDR3 protein: CASSTDSFGSPLHF
V gene: TRBV9; J gene: TRBJ1-6; CDR3 length: 17; CDR3 protein: CASSVTPAGGYNSPLHF
V gene: TRBV28; J gene: TRBJ1-4; CDR3 length: 12; CDR3 protein: CASSLYAEKLFF
V gene: TRBV10-2; J gene: TRBJ2-7; CDR3 length: 17; CDR3 protein: CASSESQGQGISYEQYF
V gene: TRBV4-1; J gene: TRBJ1-2; CDR3 length: 15; CDR3 protein: CASSQEQGMWDGYTF
V gene: TRBV5-1; J gene: TRBJ2-6; CDR3 length: 17; CDR3 protein: CASSKDGGASGANVLTF
V gene: TRBV7-6; J gene: TRBJ1-2; CDR3 length: 13; CDR3 protein: CASSLDRGEGYTF
V gene: TRBV7-6; J gene: TRBJ2-7; CDR3 length: 15; CDR3 protein: CASSGGPTLAGVGYF
V gene: TRBV2; J gene: TRBJ1-6; CDR3 length: 15; CDR3 protein: CASRSSAAYNSPLHF
V gene: TRBV5-4; J gene: TRBJ2-5; CDR3 length: 15; CDR3 protein: CASNPGSGGQETQYF
V gene: TRBV7-9; J gene: TRBJ2-3; CDR3 length: 15; CDR3 protein: CASSPGTGLTDTQYF
V gene: TRBV28; J gene: TRBJ1-2; CDR3 length: 14; CDR3 protein: CASSFDDRVDGYTF
V gene: TRBV7-2; J gene: TRBJ1-4; CDR3 length: 17; CDR3 protein: CASSTQPTGATNEKLFF